This T cell receptor (beta chain) stems from a study of blood T cell repertoires in COVID-19. Study at large: PBMCs, B-cell-depleted T cells, or T cells were the source of the cDNA or gDNA that made up the material.

Original handling: Researchers report that nucleated cell counts were estimated from reference gene primer amplification. Method: immunoSEQ multiplex PCR; TCRdb's copy keeps in-frame clones and lacks some. That table gives V, J and clone size, and the DNA gave D and trimming. Of fewer than 250,000 clones in the sample, approximately 90% were seen once. It was during active infection that Seattle patients were enrolled and then longitudinally followed. Germline assignment: CDR1 MNHEY and CDR2 SMNVEV (reference sequence). The J segment lost 8 bases and the V segment lost 6 bases, leaving 6 bases of the junction unmatched. The CDR3 contains 12 residues.

J is TRBJ2-7 and V is TRBV27; 8 bases map to TRBD2. The specimen was peripheral blood. The receptor was derived from a man aged 45-65 years with COVID-19, enrolled during active disease. CDR3 amino acids: CASSPGGIKQYF. CDR3 coding DNA: TGTGCCAGCAGCCCGGGGGGGATCAAGCAGTACTTC.